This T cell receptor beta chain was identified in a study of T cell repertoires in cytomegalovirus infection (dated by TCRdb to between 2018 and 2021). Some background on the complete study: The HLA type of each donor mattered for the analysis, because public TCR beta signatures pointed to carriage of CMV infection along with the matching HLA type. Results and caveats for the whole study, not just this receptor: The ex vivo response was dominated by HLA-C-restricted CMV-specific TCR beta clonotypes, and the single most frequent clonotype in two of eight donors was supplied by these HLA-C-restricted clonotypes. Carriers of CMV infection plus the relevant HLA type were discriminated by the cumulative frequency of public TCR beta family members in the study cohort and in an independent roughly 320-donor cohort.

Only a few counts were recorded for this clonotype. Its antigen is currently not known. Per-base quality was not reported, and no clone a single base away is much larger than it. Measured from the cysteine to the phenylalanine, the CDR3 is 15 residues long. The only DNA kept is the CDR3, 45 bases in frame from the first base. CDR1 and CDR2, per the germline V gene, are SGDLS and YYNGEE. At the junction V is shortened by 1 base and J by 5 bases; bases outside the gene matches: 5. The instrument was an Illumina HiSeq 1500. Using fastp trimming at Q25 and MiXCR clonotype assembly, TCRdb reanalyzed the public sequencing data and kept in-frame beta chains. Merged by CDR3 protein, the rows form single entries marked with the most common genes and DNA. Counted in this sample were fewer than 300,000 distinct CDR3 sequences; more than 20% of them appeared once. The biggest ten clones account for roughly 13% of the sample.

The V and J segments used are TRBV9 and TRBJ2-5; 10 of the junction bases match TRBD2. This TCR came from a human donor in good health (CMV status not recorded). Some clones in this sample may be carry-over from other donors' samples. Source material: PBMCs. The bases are TGTGCCAGCAGCGTAAGCGGGGGGGCTGGGGAGACCCAGTACTTC. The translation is CASSVSGGAGETQYF.